This is a list of T cell receptor beta chains from one sample in a study of T-cell memory formation after mild COVID-19. TCRdb processed the 5' RACE reads anew with MiXCR; each CDR3 protein has one entry. In the table there are a few hundred thousand distinct CDR3 sequences, 15% to 20% of which are singletons. The sample comprised PBMCs or a T cell subset sorted from them (not recorded which). These receptors came from a man younger than 35 who had mild COVID-19 (a few samples of this study predate the infection). Cell type and time point are not known. The CDR3 runs from the conserved cysteine through the conserved F or W. The D gene is left open where the match is weak. Size tells how often a clone was seen (once, few, many) or the class of an expanded clone, and some rows leave it out.

j_gene | d_gene | v_gene | abundance | CDR3nt | CDR3aa
TRBJ2-1 | NA | TRBV18 | many | TGTGCCAGCTCACCCCCTGCTTACAATGAGCAGTTCTTC | CASSPPAYNEQFF
TRBJ2-5 | NA | TRBV4-3 | NA | TGCGCCAGCAGCCAAGTTGGAGGCTCGGAGACCCAGTACTTC | CASSQVGGSETQYF
TRBJ2-7 | TRBD2 | TRBV7-6 | NA | TGTGCCAGCAGCTCCTCGACTAGCGGGGGGTACGAGCAGTACTTC | CASSSSTSGGYEQYF
TRBJ2-3 | NA | TRBV7-9 | once | TGTGCCAGCAGCCCGCGGTTCCCCCGGGGGACAGATACGCAGTATTTT | CASSPRFPRGTDTQYF
TRBJ1-1 | NA | TRBV6-2/TRBV6-3 | few | TGTGCCAGCAGCCAACTTGCACCGGCGGTGGGCGCTTTCTTT | CASSQLAPAVGAFF
TRBJ1-2 | NA | TRBV6-5 | NA | TGTGCCAGCAGCGCGGACGCCAACTATGGCTACACCTTC | CASSADANYGYTF
TRBJ2-2 | TRBD1 | TRBV11-2 | NA | TGTGCCAGCAGCTTAGTCCGTGCGGGACAGGGGTTGTCCGGGGAGCTGTTTTTT | CASSLVRAGQGLSGELFF
TRBJ2-3 | NA | TRBV7-8 | few | TGTGCCAGCAGCATAGGAATAGCTGGCACAGATACGCAGTATTTT | CASSIGIAGTDTQYF
TRBJ2-3 | NA | TRBV5-1 | NA | TGCGCCAGCAGCTTGATAGCAGGAGATACGCAGTATTTT | CASSLIAGDTQYF
TRBJ1-1 | NA | TRBV19 | NA | TGTGCCAGTAGGATACAGGGGAACACTGAAGCTTTCTTT | CASRIQGNTEAFF
TRBJ1-6 | NA | TRBV6-4 | NA | TGTGCCAGCAGCCCCGGATTTAATTCACCCCTCCACTTT | CASSPGFNSPLHF
TRBJ2-1 | TRBD2 | TRBV20-1 | many | TGCAGTGCTAGAAATAGCGGGGGGGTGGATGAGCAGTTCTTC | CSARNSGGVDEQFF
TRBJ2-1 | TRBD2 | TRBV12-5 | NA | TGTGCTAGTGGTTTTCCCCCTGGGACTAGCGGACGAAACAATGAGCAGTTCTTC | CASGFPPGTSGRNNEQFF
TRBJ2-2 | TRBD2 | TRBV11-2 | few | TGTGCCAGCAGCTTATACTTAGATAACCATCTAGCGGATACCGGGGAGCTGTTTTTT | CASSLYLDNHLADTGELFF
TRBJ1-1 | NA | TRBV5-1 | few | TGCGCCAGCAGCTCCCTTGTGGGACGGACGAACACTGAAGCTTTCTTT | CASSSLVGRTNTEAFF
TRBJ1-1 | NA | TRBV4-1 | few | TGCGCCAGCAGCTATCGTAGTCAGGGGACGGGCACTGAAGCTTTCTTT | CASSYRSQGTGTEAFF
TRBJ2-3 | NA | TRBV7-2 | NA | TGTGCCAGCAGCCCCCTAGGGAGGACTCTCGTGATCGGGGCGCAGTATTTT | CASSPLGRTLVIGAQYF
TRBJ2-7 | NA | TRBV7-6 | many | TGTGCCAGCAGCTTAGAGACAGCCTACGAGCAGTACTTC | CASSLETAYEQYF
TRBJ2-7 | NA | TRBV11-2 | NA | TGTGCCAGCAGCTTAGACGGGGCCCACGAGCAGTACTTC | CASSLDGAHEQYF
TRBJ2-1 | NA | TRBV6-5 | NA | TGTGCCAGCAGCCCCGCCAGGGATCGGAATGAGCAGTTCTTC | CASSPARDRNEQFF
TRBJ1-2 | NA | TRBV9 | many | TGTGCCAGCAGCGTAGCTGAGAGCGCTAACTATGGCTACACCTTC | CASSVAESANYGYTF
TRBJ1-1 | NA | TRBV4-1 | NA | TGCGCCAGCAGCCAAGCCTTTGGGGGATTCACTGAAGCTTTCTTT | CASSQAFGGFTEAFF
TRBJ1-2 | NA | TRBV6-2/TRBV6-3 | NA | TGTGCCAGCAGTTACGGGACCTGGTTGGAAGATGGCTACACCTTC | CASSYGTWLEDGYTF
TRBJ2-1 | TRBD2 | TRBV6-2/TRBV6-3 | many | TGTGCCAGCGCGAAGTCCGGGGGGTCTGAGCAGTTCTTC | CASAKSGGSEQFF
TRBJ2-5 | TRBD2 | TRBV4-2 | NA | TGTGCCAGCAGCCTCTCTATATTGCGGGGGGTAGAGACCCAGTACTTC | CASSLSILRGVETQYF
TRBJ1-5 | NA | TRBV3-1 | NA | TGTGCCAGCAGCCTACAGGGCAGACAGCCCCAGCATTTT | CASSLQGRQPQHF
TRBJ1-5 | NA | TRBV15 | NA | TGTGCCACCAGTAGGAGAGGGAATCAGCCCCAGCATTTT | CATSRRGNQPQHF
TRBJ1-3 | NA | TRBV28 | NA | TGTGCCAGCAGCCAACGCCGAGGAGTGGGAAACACCATATATTTT | CASSQRRGVGNTIYF
TRBJ2-3 | TRBD1 | TRBV28 | NA | TGTGCCAGCAGTCCAGGGGACAGAAGGCCCACAGATACGCAGTATTTT | CASSPGDRRPTDTQYF
TRBJ1-5 | NA | TRBV7-2 | NA | TGTGCCAGCAGCTCCCGCTCTCCTAATCAGCCCCAGCATTTT | CASSSRSPNQPQHF
TRBJ1-6 | NA | TRBV7-9 | NA | TGTGCCAGCAGCCCACTCAGTGGGGCGGGAATTCCCTATAATTCACCCCTCCACTTT | CASSPLSGAGIPYNSPLHF
TRBJ2-6 | TRBD1 | TRBV24-1 | few | TGTGCCACCAGTGGGGTCGGGACAGACGGGGTCCTGACTTTC | CATSGVGTDGVLTF
TRBJ2-7 | NA | TRBV6-2/TRBV6-3 | NA | TGTGCCAGCTTTACAGGCGGCCACGAGCAGTACTTC | CASFTGGHEQYF
TRBJ2-3 | NA | TRBV28 | few | TGTGCCAGCAGTTTAGGGCCGCTCACAGATACGCAGTATTTT | CASSLGPLTDTQYF
TRBJ1-6 | TRBD1 | TRBV20-1 | few | TGCAGTGCGGTTGGACAGGGTTTTTCACCCCTCCACTTT | CSAVGQGFSPLHF
TRBJ2-7 | TRBD2 | TRBV6-5 | NA | TGTGCCAGCAGCTTAACTAGCGGAAGCTCCTACGAGCAGTACTTC | CASSLTSGSSYEQYF
TRBJ2-5 | NA | TRBV7-9 | NA | TGTGCCAGCAGCCTGGGATCCTGGAGGGAGACCCAGTACTTC | CASSLGSWRETQYF